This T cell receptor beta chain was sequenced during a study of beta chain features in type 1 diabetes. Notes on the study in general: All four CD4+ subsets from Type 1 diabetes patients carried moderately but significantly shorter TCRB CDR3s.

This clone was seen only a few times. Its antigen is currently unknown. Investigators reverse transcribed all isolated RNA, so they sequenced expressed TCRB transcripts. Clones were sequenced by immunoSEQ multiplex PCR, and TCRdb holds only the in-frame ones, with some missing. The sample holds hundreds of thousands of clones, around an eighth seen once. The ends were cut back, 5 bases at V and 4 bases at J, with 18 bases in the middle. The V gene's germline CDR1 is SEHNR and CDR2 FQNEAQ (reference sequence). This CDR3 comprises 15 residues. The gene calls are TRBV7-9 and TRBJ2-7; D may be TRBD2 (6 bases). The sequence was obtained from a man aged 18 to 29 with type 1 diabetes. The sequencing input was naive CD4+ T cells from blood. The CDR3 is CASSGGGITSYEQYF. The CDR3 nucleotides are TGTGCCAGCAGCGGCGGAGGGATCACGTCTTACGAGCAGTACTTC.